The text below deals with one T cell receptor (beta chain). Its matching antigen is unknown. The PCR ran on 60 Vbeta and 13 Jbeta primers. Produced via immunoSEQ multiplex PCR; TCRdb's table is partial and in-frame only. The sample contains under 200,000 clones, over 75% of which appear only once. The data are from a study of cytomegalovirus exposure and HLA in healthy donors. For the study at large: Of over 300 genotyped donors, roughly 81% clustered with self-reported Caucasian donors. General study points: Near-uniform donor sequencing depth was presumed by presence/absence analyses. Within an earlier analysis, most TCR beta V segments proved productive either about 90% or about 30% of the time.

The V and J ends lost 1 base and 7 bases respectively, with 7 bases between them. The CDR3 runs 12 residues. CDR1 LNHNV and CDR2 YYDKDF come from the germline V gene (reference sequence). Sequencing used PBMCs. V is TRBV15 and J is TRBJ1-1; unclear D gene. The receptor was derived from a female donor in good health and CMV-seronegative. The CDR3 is CATSRAYGEAFF. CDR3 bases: TGTGCCACCAGCAGAGCTTACGGTGAAGCTTTCTTT.